This T cell receptor beta chain derives from a study of identical twins' blood T cells. In TCRdb, the 5' RACE reads were re-called with MiXCR into one record per CDR3 protein. This sample yields 350,000 to 400,000 distinct CDR3 sequences, of which roughly 30% are seen a single time; 6.1% belongs to the top ten. This clonotype was counted a few times. Between the trimmed V and J ends, which lost 1 base and 8 bases, there was a span of 11 bases. This CDR3 is 13 amino acids long. CDR1 and CDR2 (germline): DFQATT, SNEGSKA (reference sequence). The chain carries TRBV20-1 and TRBJ1-4; D is perhaps TRBD1 (6 bases). What was sequenced was PBMCs. This receptor was identified in a woman aged 18 to 49 in good health. The CDR3, as DNA: TGCAGTGCTAGAGCGGGGACACGGGAAAAACTGTTTTTT. This encodes CSARAGTREKLFF.